Each of the 9 T cell receptor beta chains below was sequenced from the same sample in a study of blood T cells in healthy people across ages. The authors ran a second PCR of 7 to 11 cycles using a sample-barcoded 5' primer and a J-beta primer mix. In TCRdb, the 5' RACE reads were re-called with MiXCR into one record per CDR3 protein. The sample consists of around 820,000 distinct CDR3 sequences, 25% of them appearing once. This sample was shared with a second study, whose subject was T cells of mothers and their children.

The source material was blood. All receptors derive from a boy between 10 and 17 years old in good health.

In nucleotides, the CDR3 is TGTGCCAGCAGCCCTCCTAGCGGGAAGGACATTCAGTACTTC. The encoded protein is CASSPPSGKDIQYF. V usage is TRBV4-2 and J usage is TRBJ2-4, with 9 bases fitting TRBD2. V lost 4 bases and J lost 8; bases outside the gene matches: 6. The CDR3 has 14 amino acids. Germline V gene sequence: CDR1 LGHNA, CDR2 YNFKEQ.

The rearrangement links TRBV2 to TRBJ2-6; 9 bases are shared with TRBD2. CDR1 is SNHLY and CDR2 is FYNNEI in the germline V gene. CDR3 size: 17 residues. V shed 5 bases, J shed 2 bases, and the junction held 7 bases outside the gene matches. CDR3 region: CASSFSGGLTGANVLTF. The CDR3 DNA reads as TGTGCCAGCAGTTTTAGCGGGGGCCTCACTGGGGCCAACGTCCTGACTTTC.

This sequence joins TRBV5-1 and TRBJ2-1; 8 bases fit TRBD1. This CDR3 is built from 14 residues. Trimming at V came to 3 bases and at J to 7 bases, leaving 6 bases not matched to a gene. CDR1 is SGHRS, CDR2 YFSETQ, per germline. In DNA, the CDR3 is TGCGCCAGCAGCTCCAGGGGGCCGGAGAATGAGCAGTTCTTC. It codes for CASSSRGPENEQFF.

DNA for the CDR3: TGTGCCAGCAGCACCGGGACTAGCGGCTCCTACAATGAGCAGTTCTTC. Its translation is CASSTGTSGSYNEQFF. The chain couples TRBV6-5 to TRBJ2-1; TRBD2 matches 11 bases. J lost 0 bases, V lost 6 bases, and 4 bases had no gene match. The CDR3 sequence is 16 residues long. Per germline, CDR1 MNHEY and CDR2 SVGAGI.

This rearrangement joins TRBV12-3 or TRBV12-4 to TRBJ1-4, with D maybe TRBD1 (5 bases). Trimming took 5 bases from V and 8 from J, leaving 15 bases between them. The CDR3 totals 14 residues. Written as DNA, the CDR3 is TGTGCCAGCAGTCAAGACAGAACTGGAGAAAAACTGTTTTTT. Translation gives CASSQDRTGEKLFF.

The rearrangement links TRBV24-1 to TRBJ2-5; unclear D gene. CDR1 and CDR2 from the germline V gene are KGHDR and SFDVKD. V was trimmed by 6 bases and J by 0 bases, leaving 7 bases between them. This CDR3 region has 13 residues. CDR3 protein: CATSSPNQETQYF. In DNA form, the CDR3 reads TGTGCCACCAGTAGTCCCAACCAAGAGACCCAGTACTTC.

This chain links TRBV18 with TRBJ1-4; 9 nucleotides align to TRBD1. The CDR3 loop spans 15 amino acids. V lost 3 bases to trimming and J lost 4 bases; unmatched junction nucleotides: 3. Per the germline V gene, CDR1 is KGHSH and CDR2 is LQKENI. The CDR3 nucleotides are TGTGCCAGCTCACCGGGGACAGGGAGTAATGAAAAACTGTTTTTT. Translated, it gives CASSPGTGSNEKLFF.

The table lists this clonotype with a few counts. The chain couples TRBV4-1 to TRBJ2-5, with unresolved D. V lost 3 bases and J 5 bases, leaving 13 bases between the germline ends. This CDR3 region has 14 residues. The germline gives CDR1 MGHRA, CDR2 YSYEKL. CDR3 region: CASSQLSLVETQYF. CDR3 sequence (DNA): TGCGCCAGCAGCCAGCTATCGCTTGTGGAGACCCAGTACTTC.

This clonotype was seen only once. The rearrangement links TRBV11-2 to TRBJ2-3, with TRBD2 identical over 10 bases. In germline, CDR1 is SGHAT, CDR2 FQNNGV. This CDR3 region has 16 residues. V lost 5 bases and J lost 3; bases outside the gene matches: 8. This CDR3 is CASSHSGGDLTDTQYF. In DNA form, the CDR3 reads TGTGCCAGCAGCCACAGCGGGGGGGATCTAACAGATACGCAGTATTTT. The full variable domain, rest sourced from reference TRBV11-2 and TRBJ2-3, is EAGVAQSPRYKIIEKRQSVAFWCNPISGHATLYWYQQILGQGPKLLIQFQNNGVVDDSQLPKDRFSAERLKGVDSTLKIQPAKLEDSAVYLCASSHSGGDLTDTQYFGPGTRLTVL.